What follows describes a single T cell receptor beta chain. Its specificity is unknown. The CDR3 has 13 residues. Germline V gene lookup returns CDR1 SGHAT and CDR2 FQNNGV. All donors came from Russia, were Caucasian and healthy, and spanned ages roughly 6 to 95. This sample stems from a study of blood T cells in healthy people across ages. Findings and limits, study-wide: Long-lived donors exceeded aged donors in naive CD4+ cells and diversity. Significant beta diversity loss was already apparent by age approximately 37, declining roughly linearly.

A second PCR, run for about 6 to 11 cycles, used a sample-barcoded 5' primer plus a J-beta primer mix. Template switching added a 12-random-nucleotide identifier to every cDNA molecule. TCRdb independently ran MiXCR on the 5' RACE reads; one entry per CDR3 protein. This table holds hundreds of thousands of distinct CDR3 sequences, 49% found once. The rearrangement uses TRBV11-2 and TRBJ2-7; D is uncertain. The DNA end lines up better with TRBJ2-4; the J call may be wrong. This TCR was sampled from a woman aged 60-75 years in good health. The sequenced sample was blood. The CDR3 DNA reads TGTGCCAGCAGCTTAGGATACGCAAACATTCAGTACTTC. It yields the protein CASSLGYANIQYF.